This TCR beta chain is from a study of human T cells and chemical hapten exposure (TCRdb year 2021). With regard to the full study: For sensitization, 2% DPC in acetone was applied to a 2 cm by 2 cm area of upper inner arm skin. Weekly therapeutic DPC doses were additionally applied to the scalp of patients throughout the roughly 22-week study period. Patch tests used Finn chambers with 0.01% DPC on the upper back, scored after 6 days by International Contact Dermatitis Research Group standards. Most of the patients in the cohort were female, and the cohort covered alopecia areata with under or over 50% scalp involvement, alopecia totalis and alopecia universalis. Libraries were pooled for sequencing, and variation in per-sample TCR yields was attributed mainly to small differences in library volumes within the pool. In alopecia patients, the study followed how the peripheral blood TCR repertoire changed in vivo over primary and secondary sensitization to diphenylcyclopropenone (DPC), a hapten. Patient blood was sampled pre-sensitization (week 0) and at 2, 6 and about 24 weeks after DPC sensitization. Blood for TCR sequencing was provided by twenty-nine alopecia patients at one to four time points (pre-sensitization, 2, 6 and 24 weeks). What the authors observed across the whole study: Because every patient had alopecia, a presumed autoimmune disease, the patients' immune response might differ from that of healthy individuals. The number of TCRs above 1 in 1000 frequency did not change with DPC sensitization; there was no evidence of global repertoire structure alterations. Expanded TCRs formed significantly more large CDR3 similarity clusters than pre-sensitization or healthy control sets, consistent with antigen-driven responses. Repeated subsampling changed both the strength of the expansion versus patch-test correlation and the threshold at which that correlation became significant. A positive correlation was found between the number of PT1 expanded TCRs and patch test score, with significance reached at thresholds 8, 16 and 32 but not 4.

The library relied on RACE. Sequencing was performed on a NextSeq 500. During library preparation, unique molecular identifiers were attached to individual cDNA molecules so that TCRs could be counted in a quantitative, reproducible way. Both TCR alpha and TCR beta chains were sequenced from each blood RNA sample. In the paper's pipeline: The median number of TCRs per sample was around 96,000, ranging from about 20,000 to 750,000. V, J and CDR3 annotation of the TCR reads was carried out using the Decombinator software suite. For PS versus PT1 abundance plots, all samples were subsampled to the same number of TCRs (28,000). TCRs were defined as expanded if absent before sensitization and observed at least eight times at the 2-week time point. TCRdb redid the processing of the public reads, applying fastp at Q25 and MiXCR, and retained in-frame beta chains. CDR3 protein duplicates are merged, each entry listing the most common genes and DNA. V and J calls and clone size were set by TCRdb, not the authors. The sample includes 100,000 or so distinct CDR3 sequences, with more than 9% observed a single time. Together, the top ten hold less than 2.5% of the sample.

The sample's time point label, in plain terms: patch test 1, 2 weeks after DPC sensitization. The treatment or condition label, read with the paper, signifies: therapeutic diphenylcyclopropenone sensitization with weekly scalp DPC. At each patch-test visit, blood was drawn before the patch test was applied. Patients were considered eligible if aged 18 to 70, diagnosed with alopecia and deemed suitable for DPC therapy, and patients were excluded if pregnant. Total RNA was extracted from unfractionated whole blood collected in Tempus Blood RNA tubes. CDR1 and CDR2 were assigned from the germline V gene as SQVTM and ANQGSEA. From the cysteine up to the phenylalanine, the CDR3 has a length of 12 residues. This entry keeps only the CDR3 DNA: 36 bases, framed from base 1. The trim is 5 bases for V and 7 bases for J, with a gap of 14 bases between the germline ends. This clonotype was seen more than once but under ten times. Its target antigen remains unknown. No base qualities exist here, and no much larger clone lies one base off it.

The sequence was collected from a man aged 40-49 years with alopecia areata. Some clones in this sample may be carry-over from other donors' samples. The chain couples TRBV29-1 to TRBJ1-1, with the D segment identity uncertain. The sample in question was whole blood, obtained in connection with sensitization to the hapten diphenylcyclopropenone (DPC). This receptor has the CDR3 CSVISRQLEAFF. Here is the DNA: TGCAGCGTTATTTCGAGGCAGCTTGAAGCTTTCTTT.